This T cell receptor beta chain is from a study of regulatory T cells in long-lasting Graves disease. Study-wide results and limits: Clonotypes that were public and shared totalled approximately 2,800 in persistent patients versus 750 to 1,000 in new patients.

The sample holds many counts of this clonotype. The antigen is unknown. V dropped 5 bases and J dropped 2; count of bases not matched to a gene: 5. The germline V gene encodes CDR1 SEHNR and CDR2 FQNEAQ (reference sequence). There are 15 residues in the CDR3. According to the study, TCR beta libraries were built with iRepertoire HTBI primers and CDR3-region Arm-PCR. How the authors handled the data: Across all samples, more than 60 TRBV segments and about 13 TRBJ segments were identified. MiXCR, applied by TCRdb to the multiplex PCR reads, yields one record per CDR3 protein. The V and J calls, along with clone size, are taken from TCRdb and not from the paper's own processing. The sample records a few hundred thousand distinct CDR3 sequences, about 17% being singletons. The time point is: newly diagnosed GD, antithyroid drugs for less than 3 months. Scientists built the TCR library using RNA that was extracted from PBMCs. The guidelines of the American Thyroid Association were the basis for diagnosing Graves' disease. An endocrinology unit in Xi'an, China, supplied the patients.

The specimen was peripheral blood mononuclear cells (PBMCs), collected at new diagnosis, from a patient treated with antithyroid drugs. The chain combines TRBV7-9 with TRBJ1-4; TRBD1 matches at 7 bases. This receptor was obtained from a female donor with Graves disease. CDR3 nucleotide sequence: TGTGCCAGCAGCAGAACAGGGGCCACTAATGAAAAACTGTTTTTT. Its protein product is CASSRTGATNEKLFF.